The 28 T cell receptor beta chains below all came from one sample that was sequenced in a study of blood T cell repertoires in COVID-19. Data came from immunoSEQ multiplex PCR; TCRdb stores just in-frame clones and leaves some out. Among roughly 120,000 clones listed, more than 75% were seen once. Sample: peripheral blood. The receptors were gathered from a man aged 60-69 years with acute or convalescent COVID-19.

This clone is classed as medium-sized. The chain has TRBV28 and TRBJ1-2; no firm D call. Germline CDR1 and CDR2: MDHEN and SYDVKM. The CDR3 sequence is 14 residues long. Trimming pared 3 bases from V and 2 bases from J, leaving 10 bases between. Here the CDR3 reads CASSLQEGNYGYTF. Here the CDR3 DNA reads TGTGCCAGCAGTTTGCAAGAGGGCAACTATGGCTACACCTTC.

The CDR3 protein is CASSLTGVRNEKLFF. The CDR3 DNA is TGTGCCAGCAGTCTTACCGGGGTCCGGAATGAAAAACTGTTTTTT. The V and J genes are TRBV28 and TRBJ1-4; D ambiguous. Germline CDR1 reads MDHEN; CDR2 reads SYDVKM. Trimming took off 5 bases at V and 5 bases at J, with 15 bases between the two ends. The CDR3 runs 15 residues.

The rearrangement links TRBV7-9 to TRBJ2-7, with D uncertain. The germline V gene encodes CDR1 SEHNR and CDR2 FQNEAQ (reference sequence). The V gene lost 5 bases and the J gene lost 6 bases, with 8 bases spanning the gap. This CDR3 has 11 residues. CDR3 loop: CASSLLREQYF. The CDR3 region has the DNA TGTGCCAGCAGCCTCCTCCGCGAGCAGTACTTC.

The chain joins TRBV5-1 to TRBJ1-1; possible D gene TRBD1, 6 bases. Germline V gives CDR1 SGHRS, CDR2 YFSETQ. The V gene lost 3 bases and the J gene lost 7 bases, with 16 bases spanning the gap. The CDR3 extends over 14 amino acids. The CDR3 sequence: CASSWGGRQDEAFF. For the CDR3, the DNA is TGCGCCAGCAGCTGGGGGGGCCGACAAGATGAAGCTTTCTTT.

The rearrangement joins TRBV12-3 or TRBV12-4 to TRBJ2-7; no firm D call. Trimming left V 1 base short and J 4 bases short, with 8 bases between. CDR3 length: 13 residues. The DNA of the CDR3 is TGTGCCAGCAGTTTAGGCTCCGGTTACGAGCAGTACTTC. It yields the protein CASSLGSGYEQYF.

The count of this clone is one. The genes are TRBV3-1 (or the pseudogene TRBV3-2) and TRBJ2-4, with a tentative D call TRBD2 (5 bases). CDR1 LGHDT and CDR2 YNNKEL come from the germline V gene (reference sequence). The CDR3 has 14 residues. V shed 4 bases and J shed 2 bases, with 9 bases lying between them. For the CDR3, the DNA is TGTGCCAGCAGCCTGCGGGCCTCCAAAAACATTCAGTACTTC. This encodes CASSLRASKNIQYF.

The rearrangement uses TRBV11-2 and TRBJ2-7; TRBD2 matches 12 bases. V trimming: 6 bases; J trimming: 2 bases; junction bases outside the gene matches: 11. The CDR3 totals 17 residues. Germline V gene sequence: CDR1 SGHAT, CDR2 FQNNGV. The CDR3 reads CASRKGGTSGLTYEQYF. CDR3 DNA: TGTGCCAGCAGGAAAGGAGGGACTAGCGGGCTAACCTACGAGCAGTACTTC.

The chain links TRBV24-1 to TRBJ2-1, with TRBD2 matching 11 bases. The V gene end was trimmed by 9 bases and the J gene end by 3 bases; junction bases not matched to a gene: 15. CDR1 is KGHDR and CDR2 is SFDVKD in the germline V gene. CDR3 length: 18 amino acids. For the CDR3, the DNA is TGTGCCACCTTCCCCGGGGTTGCTAGCGGGAGGAACTACAATGAGCAGTTCTTC. Protein: CATFPGVASGRNYNEQFF.

This clone was observed a single time. The chain recombines TRBV28 with TRBJ2-7; tentative D call: TRBD2 (7 bases). This CDR3 spans 13 amino acids. Germline loops: CDR1 MDHEN, CDR2 SYDVKM. Trimming shortened V by 7 bases and J by 2 bases, and 12 bases separated the two germline ends. CDR3 protein: CASTTGGPYEQYF. The CDR3 region has the DNA TGTGCCAGCACAACGGGGGGCCCCTACGAGCAGTACTTC.

The V and J genes are TRBV18 and TRBJ1-1; D unclear. CDR1 and CDR2 (germline): KGHSH, LQKENI. Trimming took off 2 bases at V and 5 bases at J, with 15 bases between the two ends. CDR3 length: 15 residues. The CDR3 DNA follows: TGTGCCAGCTCACCAACAGTTGATGTAGGAACTGAAGCTTTCTTT. Its translation is CASSPTVDVGTEAFF.

The chain has TRBV19 and TRBJ1-2; D call uncertain. The V end lost 5 bases, the J end lost 2 bases, and 12 bases lay between the germline ends. The CDR3 is made up of 14 amino acids. Germline-derived CDR1 and CDR2 are LNHDA and SQIVND (reference sequence). CDR3 amino acids: CASSPSIGNYGYTF. CDR3 DNA: TGTGCCAGTAGTCCTAGTATAGGAAACTATGGCTACACCTTC. The full variable domain, completed using reference TRBV19 and TRBJ1-2, is DGGITQSPKYLFRKEGQNVTLSCEQNLNHDAMYWYRQDPGQGLRLIYYSQIVNDFQKGDIAEGYSVSREKKESFPLTVTSAQKNPTAFYLCASSPSIGNYGYTFGSGTRLTVV.

The J gene is TRBJ2-7, the V gene TRBV19, with TRBD2 as a possible D gene (6 bases). CDR1 and CDR2 (germline): LNHDA, SQIVND (reference sequence). CDR3 length: 12 amino acids. V was trimmed by 5 bases and J by 4 bases, leaving 9 bases between them. The CDR3 coding sequence is TGTGCCAGTAGTTTCCGGGGGTACGAGCAGTACTTC. It yields the protein CASSFRGYEQYF.

Comments on this clone: One junction end does not reproduce the germline sequence, and a read error may be involved. V is TRBV6-2 or TRBV6-3 and J is TRBJ1-1; D not certain. Germline V lookup: CDR1 MNHEY, CDR2 SVGEGT. The CDR3 is 15 residues long. The CDR3 DNA is TGTGCCAGCATTTACCGCGGGCGCTTGAACACTGAAGCTTTCTTT. Its protein is CASIYRGRLNTEAFF.

In the case of this clone: The same CDR3 can be traced to other DNA sequences in this sample. V is TRBV27 and J is TRBJ2-3; TRBD2 matches 11 bases. The V gene end was trimmed by 6 bases and the J gene end by 3 bases; junction bases not matched to a gene: 2. Germline CDR1 and CDR2: MNHEY and SMNVEV (reference sequence). The CDR3 extends over 14 amino acids. The CDR3 region is CASSLAGGTDTQYF. CDR3 sequence (DNA): TGTGCCAGCAGCCTAGCGGGAGGTACAGATACGCAGTATTTT.

V gene TRBV5-4 combines with J gene TRBJ1-2, with TRBD1 matching 8 bases. Trimming cost V 0 bases and J 3 bases; bases outside gene matches: 7. Germline assignment: CDR1 SGHNT and CDR2 YYREEE (reference sequence). The CDR3 sequence is 16 residues long. DNA of the CDR3: TGTGCCAGCAGCTTGGTGTTACCAGGGGGCGACTATGGCTACACCTTC. Translation gives CASSLVLPGGDYGYTF.

The chain employs TRBV5-1 and TRBJ2-2; 8 bases align to TRBD1. CDR1 SGHRS and CDR2 YFSETQ come from the germline V gene. The V segment lost 1 base and the J segment 0 bases; nucleotides outside the gene matches: 8. The CDR3 consists of 18 residues. The CDR3 here is CASSLYTSGGANTGELFF. DNA of the CDR3: TGCGCCAGCAGCTTGTACACCTCAGGGGGCGCGAACACCGGGGAGCTGTTTTTT. Full variable domain (remainder filled in from reference TRBV5-1 and TRBJ2-2): KAGVTQTPRYLIKTRGQQVTLSCSPISGHRSVSWYQQTPGQGLQFLFEYFSETQRNKGNFPGRFSGRQFSNSRSEMNVSTLELGDSALYLCASSLYTSGGANTGELFFGEGSRLTVL.

This clone was seen only a few times. The V and J genes are TRBV19 and TRBJ2-1; TRBD2 aligns across 9 bases. The V gene's germline CDR1 is LNHDA and CDR2 SQIVND (reference sequence). The CDR3 loop spans 15 amino acids. V lost 8 bases and J lost 6; bases outside the gene matches: 11. The CDR3 region has the DNA TGTGCCAGTCAGATTAGCGGGAGTAAATTCAATGAGCAGTTCTTC. It translates to CASQISGSKFNEQFF.

V and J are TRBV15 and TRBJ1-3; 7 bases are shared with TRBD1. The V gene's germline CDR1 is LNHNV and CDR2 YYDKDF (reference sequence). V lost 2 bases, J lost 0 bases, and 10 bases stayed unmatched. The CDR3 is made up of 18 amino acids. The CDR3 region is CATSRTRDRASSGNTIYF. CDR3 DNA: TGTGCCACCAGCAGAACAAGAGACAGGGCAAGCTCTGGAAACACCATATATTTT.

J is TRBJ2-7 and V is TRBV19; weak D call: TRBD1 (6 bases). V was clipped by 6 bases and J by 2 bases, with 17 bases between them. The CDR3 is made up of 15 amino acids. The V gene's germline CDR1 is LNHDA and CDR2 SQIVND (reference sequence). CDR3 sequence reads: CASRSLDRPTYEQYF. CDR3 DNA sequence: TGTGCCAGTAGGTCCCTGGACAGACCAACCTACGAGCAGTACTTC.

This clone was counted a few times. This chain uses TRBV7-9 with TRBJ1-3, with D unclear. With 5 bases removed from V and 0 bases from J, the gap between germline ends came to 11 bases. The CDR3 runs 15 residues. Per the germline V gene, CDR1 is SEHNR and CDR2 is FQNEAQ (reference sequence). CDR3 DNA sequence: TGTGCCAGCAGCACCTGGGCCAGCTCTGGAAACACCATATATTTT. Protein: CASSTWASSGNTIYF.

CDR3 amino acids: CASKFGLAGEQYF. CDR3 bases: TGTGCCAGCAAATTCGGGTTAGCCGGCGAGCAGTACTTC. The V gene is TRBV28, the J gene TRBJ2-7; the D is unclear. The CDR3 contains 13 residues. Germline lookup yields CDR1 MDHEN and CDR2 SYDVKM. The V end lost 7 bases, the J end lost 6 bases, and 16 bases lay between the germline ends.

The chain combines TRBV21-1 with TRBJ2-7; the D call in the table, TRBD1, was not verified against the DNA. TRBV21-1 is given as a pseudogene. The length of the CDR3 is 14 residues. CDR3 in DNA: TGTGCCATCTGGTCCGGGACAGGGTTTGAGGAGCAGTACTTC. Translation: CAIWSGTGFEEQYF.

The chain joins TRBV27 to TRBJ2-7; 9 bases align to TRBD1. The CDR3 covers 15 residues. V was pared by 5 bases and J by 3 bases, with 8 bases of the junction left unmatched. The germline V gene encodes CDR1 MNHEY and CDR2 SMNVEV (reference sequence). For the CDR3, the DNA is TGTGCCAGCAGTCTAGGACAGGGGTGGATCTACGAGCAGTACTTC. Amino acids: CASSLGQGWIYEQYF.

This chain joins TRBV20-1 and TRBJ2-5, with D tentatively TRBD2 (7 bases). The CDR3 is 9 residues long. Trimming stripped 6 bases from V and 9 bases from J, with 8 bases between. The germline V gene has CDR1 DFQATT and CDR2 SNEGSKA (reference sequence). CDR3 region: CSAGGAQYF. CDR3 coding DNA: TGCAGTGCAGGGGGGGCCCAGTACTTC.

The rearrangement uses TRBV29-1 and TRBJ2-2; 7 nucleotides agree with TRBD1. The germline V gene encodes CDR1 SQVTM and CDR2 ANQGSEA. The CDR3 has 11 residues. With 5 bases clipped from V and 6 bases from J, the junction kept 0 bases outside the gene matches. CDR3 protein: CSVTGAGELFF. CDR3 nucleotide sequence: TGCAGCGTTACAGGGGCCGGGGAGCTGTTTTTT.

V and J are TRBV10-3 and TRBJ2-5, with 11 bases matching TRBD2. CDR3 length equals 15 residues. V shed 8 bases, J shed 1 base, and the junction held 6 bases outside the gene matches. Germline lookup yields CDR1 ENHRY and CDR2 SYGVKD. The CDR3 is CAIGGTSGLQETQYF. DNA for the CDR3: TGTGCCATCGGCGGGACTAGCGGTCTCCAAGAGACCCAGTACTTC.

The CDR3 DNA reads as TGTGCCAGCAGACCCGTGACTAGCGGCCTCAACAATGAGCAGTTCTTC. Translation: CASRPVTSGLNNEQFF. The V and J genes are TRBV28 and TRBJ2-1; 9 nucleotides agree with TRBD2. Germline V gene data show CDR1 as MDHEN and CDR2 as SYDVKM. The length of the CDR3 is 16 residues. Trimming took 6 bases from V and 5 from J; bases not matched to a gene: 11.

This clone occurred a few times. The chain employs TRBV28 and TRBJ2-3; a weak D match, TRBD2 (6 bases). The CDR3 extends over 15 amino acids. Between the trimmed V and J ends, which lost 4 bases and 0 bases, there was a span of 11 bases. Per germline, CDR1 MDHEN and CDR2 SYDVKM. This CDR3 reads CASSWRGVSTDTQYF. DNA for the CDR3: TGTGCCAGCAGTTGGAGGGGAGTGAGCACAGATACGCAGTATTTT.